Listed here is a single T cell receptor beta chain. Its specificity is not known. This record comes from a study of cytomegalovirus exposure and HLA in healthy donors. Whole-study findings and limits: According to an earlier analysis, most TCR beta V segments yielded productive rearrangements about 87% or about 30% of the time. Some TCR beta chains (more than 150 of them) were listed as cytomegalovirus-associated. Confirmation in vitro established that three CMV-associated chains were specific for CMV antigens. The HLA-A and HLA-B alleles of most subjects were reportedly predicted accurately from TCR beta sequences.

The CDR3 has 12 residues. Per the germline V gene, CDR1 is MDHEN and CDR2 is SYDVKM. The V gene lost 4 bases and the J gene lost 0 bases, with 3 bases spanning the gap. The study ran its PCR with 60 Vbeta and 13 Jbeta primers. Clones were read by immunoSEQ multiplex PCR, and TCRdb kept only the in-frame ones, dropping some. The sample records 140,000 to 150,000 clones, roughly 80% being singletons. This receptor was taken from a woman in her twenties or thirties in good health and CMV-seronegative. Sample: PBMCs. V is TRBV28 and J is TRBJ1-1; D is ambiguous. The CDR3 nucleotides read TGTGCCAGCAGTTCCATGAACACTGAAGCTTTCTTT. Its translation: CASSSMNTEAFF.